The rows below give T cell receptor beta chains drawn from one sample of a study of CD8 T cells in ankylosing spondylitis. MiXCR, applied by TCRdb to the 5' RACE reads, yields one record per CDR3 protein. Seen here are under 250,000 distinct CDR3 sequences, under 35% observed once, and the top ten hold 4% to 5%. Input material: blood, either unsorted or a sorted T cell fraction (not recorded which). The receptors originated from a male donor with ankylosing spondylitis or in good health (not recorded which). The CDR3 runs from the conserved cysteine through the conserved F or W. The order of the fields is CDR3 length, clone size, V gene, CDR3 protein. A row's size may be missing; if present it is once, few, many or a size class.

>12|few|TRBV6-5
CASRSGSGEQFF
>14|many|TRBV20-1
CSAPPSGRTDTQYF
>15|few|TRBV10-3
CAIMTGTSGYNEQFF
>16|-|TRBV5-8
CASSSRDRGIYNEQFF
>15|few|TRBV4-2
CASSQERHRAYEQYF
>16|few|TRBV12-3/TRBV12-4
CASSLEGTLKTDTQYF
>15|-|TRBV5-1
CASSLRAGAGETQYF
>13|-|TRBV12-3/TRBV12-4
CASSFSGRETQYF
>15|few|TRBV7-6
CASSSPRDSLYEQYF
>13|few|TRBV12-3/TRBV12-4
CASSTTENTEAFF
>15|-|TRBV28
CASLGDWSTYNEQFF
>14|-|TRBV27
CASSLKGAVGEQYF
>15|-|TRBV19
CASSPSKMYGEPQHF
>15|-|TRBV10-2
CASSEARGHTDTQYF
>16|-|TRBV7-7
CASSLGHRGPYDTQYF
>16|-|TRBV6-5
CASSYSSTGRAYEQYF
>14|-|TRBV20-1
CSASPSGGADTQYF